This record concerns one T cell receptor (beta chain) sequence. The antigen is undetermined. Generated by immunoSEQ multiplex PCR, the TCRdb table keeps only in-frame clones and is missing some. The repertoire holds some 2,100 clones, with over 70% as singletons. Looked up from germline, CDR1 is SGHRS and CDR2 is YFSETQ. Trimming cost V 4 bases and J 0 bases, with 7 bases left between them. The CDR3 consists of 13 residues. The data were taken from a study of T cell clonotyping in hematopoietic cell transplantation. Study-wide results and caveats: Few recipient clonotypes overlapped donors; over 95% were de novo at given depth. Recipient TCR diversity dropped after transplant; expanded clonotypes rose from day 30 to 180.

The sample consisted of PBMCs, taken 100 days after allogeneic stem cell transplant. This chain joins TRBV5-1 and TRBJ1-1; no clear D. The TCR was taken from a male patient aged 45-60 years who had an allogeneic stem cell transplant from a related donor, so the T cells may come from the graft donor. Some clones in this sample may be carry-over from other donors' samples. The CDR3 sequence is CASSGRLNTEAFF. In nucleotides, the CDR3 is TGCGCCAGCAGCGGTAGGTTGAACACTGAAGCTTTCTTT. The full variable domain, in which reference TRBV5-1 and TRBJ1-1 provide the parts outside the CDR3, is KAGVTQTPRYLIKTRGQQVTLSCSPISGHRSVSWYQQTPGQGLQFLFEYFSETQRNKGNFPGRFSGRQFSNSRSEMNVSTLELGDSALYLCASSGRLNTEAFFGQGTRLTVV.